Below, 6 T cell receptor beta chains from the same sample are listed, as sequenced in a study of blood T cell repertoires in COVID-19. Measured with immunoSEQ multiplex PCR; TCRdb has only the in-frame clones, and not every one. The sample has about 170,000 clones; less than 85% are singletons. Sequenced input: peripheral blood. All receptors derive from a woman of 80 years or more with active or convalescent COVID-19.

The chain links TRBV11-1 to TRBJ1-2; no clear D gene. V was clipped by 5 bases and J by 8 bases, with 15 bases between them. The CDR3 contains 13 residues. Per germline, CDR1 SGHAT and CDR2 FQDESV (reference sequence). In DNA, the CDR3 is TGTGCCAGCAGCCCTAGCGGAGAAACCGGCTACACCTTC. Its translation: CASSPSGETGYTF. Based on the CDR3 plus reference TRBV11-1 and TRBJ1-2, the full variable domain is EAEVAQSPRYKITEKSQAVAFWCDPISGHATLYWYRQILGQGPELLVQFQDESVVDDSQLPKDRFSAERLKGVDSTLKIQPAELGDSAMYLCASSPSGETGYTFGSGTRLTVV.

This clone was picked up one time. This chain joins TRBV18 and TRBJ2-5, with D possibly being TRBD2 (6 bases). V was shortened by 1 base and J by 7 bases, with 10 bases between the two germline ends. Germline lookup yields CDR1 KGHSH and CDR2 LQKENI. This CDR3 region has 13 residues. The CDR3 region has the DNA TGTGCCAGCTCACCACGTCAAGCGGGGACCCAGTACTTC. It codes for CASSPRQAGTQYF.

The chain joins TRBV5-1 to TRBJ1-3; 8 nucleotides agree with TRBD1. This CDR3 comprises 14 residues. J was trimmed by 2 bases and V by 4 bases; bases with no gene match: 2. The germline CDR1 and CDR2 sequences are SGHRS and YFSETQ. The CDR3 nucleotides read TGCGCCAGCAGCCCGACAGGGGCTGGAAACACCATATATTTT. Its translation: CASSPTGAGNTIYF.

The chain carries TRBV5-4 and TRBJ2-3, with 7 bases identical to TRBD2. The CDR3 is made up of 17 amino acids. The germline V gene encodes CDR1 SGHNT and CDR2 YYREEE (reference sequence). With 4 bases clipped from V and 6 bases from J, the junction kept 17 bases outside the gene matches. CDR3: CASSRDMAGDNGDTQYF. The CDR3 DNA sequence: TGTGCCAGCAGCAGGGATATGGCGGGAGATAATGGTGATACGCAGTATTTT.

This clone has just one count. The chain carries TRBV6-1 and TRBJ1-6; 8 bases line up with TRBD1. The CDR3 runs 14 residues. Trimming removed 2 bases from V and 9 bases from J; junction bases left unmatched: 3. CDR1 is MNHNS and CDR2 is SASEGT in the germline V gene. CDR3 DNA: TGTGCCAGCAGTGAAAACAGGGGGGTTTCACCCCTCCACTTT. It encodes CASSENRGVSPLHF.

The J gene is TRBJ2-5, the V gene TRBV6-1; 8 positions agree with TRBD2. The germline V gene has CDR1 MNHNS and CDR2 SASEGT. Trimming took 2 bases from V and 5 from J; bases not matched to a gene: 4. This CDR3 contains 14 residues. DNA for the CDR3: TGTGCCAGCAGTGAAAGGCGGACTAGCGAGACCCAGTACTTC. Its translation: CASSERRTSETQYF.